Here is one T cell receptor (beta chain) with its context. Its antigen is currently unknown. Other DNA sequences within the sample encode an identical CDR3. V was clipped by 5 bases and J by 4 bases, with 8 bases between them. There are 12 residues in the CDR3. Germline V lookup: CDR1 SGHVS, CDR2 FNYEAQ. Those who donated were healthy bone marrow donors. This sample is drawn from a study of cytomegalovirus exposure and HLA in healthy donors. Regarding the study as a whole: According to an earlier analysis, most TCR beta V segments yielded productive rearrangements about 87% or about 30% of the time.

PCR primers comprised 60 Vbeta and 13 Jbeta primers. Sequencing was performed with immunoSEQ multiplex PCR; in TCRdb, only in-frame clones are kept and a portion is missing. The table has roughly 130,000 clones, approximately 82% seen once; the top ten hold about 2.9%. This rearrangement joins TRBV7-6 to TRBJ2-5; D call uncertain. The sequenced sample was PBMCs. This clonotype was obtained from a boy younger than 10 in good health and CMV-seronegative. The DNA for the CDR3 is TGTGCCAGCAGCAACCGAGGAGAGACCCAGTACTTC. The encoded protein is CASSNRGETQYF.